This T cell receptor beta chain is drawn from a study of T cell repertoires in cytomegalovirus infection. Study-level information: HLA-C-restricted CMV epitopes, recently identified, and well-studied HLA-B-restricted ones were used by the study. CMV infection together with matching HLA type was indicated by public TCR beta signatures. Whole-study results and caveats: Dominant in the ex vivo response were TCR beta clonotypes restricted by HLA-C and specific for CMV. Summed frequency of public TCR beta families distinguished CMV carriers with the relevant HLA.

TCRdb passed the reads through MiXCR, listing each CDR3 protein once. Of 49,000 or so distinct CDR3 sequences listed, about 21% are singletons. Germline V gene data show CDR1 as DFQATT and CDR2 as SNEGSKA (reference sequence). This CDR3 has 13 amino acids. Trimming pared 5 bases from V and 8 bases from J, leaving 18 bases between. Of note for this clonotype: Antigen unknown.

V usage is TRBV20-1 and J usage is TRBJ1-2; possibly TRBD1 for D (5 bases). The receptor was isolated from a human donor in good health (CMV status not recorded). Some clones in this sample may be carry-over from other donors' samples. The sequenced sample was CD8+ T cells from cultured PBMCs, obtained from culture after CMV antigen stimulation. The CDR3 DNA sequence: TGCAGTGCTGACCCCGAAAGGGGCCGGGGCTACACCTTC. As protein: CSADPERGRGYTF.